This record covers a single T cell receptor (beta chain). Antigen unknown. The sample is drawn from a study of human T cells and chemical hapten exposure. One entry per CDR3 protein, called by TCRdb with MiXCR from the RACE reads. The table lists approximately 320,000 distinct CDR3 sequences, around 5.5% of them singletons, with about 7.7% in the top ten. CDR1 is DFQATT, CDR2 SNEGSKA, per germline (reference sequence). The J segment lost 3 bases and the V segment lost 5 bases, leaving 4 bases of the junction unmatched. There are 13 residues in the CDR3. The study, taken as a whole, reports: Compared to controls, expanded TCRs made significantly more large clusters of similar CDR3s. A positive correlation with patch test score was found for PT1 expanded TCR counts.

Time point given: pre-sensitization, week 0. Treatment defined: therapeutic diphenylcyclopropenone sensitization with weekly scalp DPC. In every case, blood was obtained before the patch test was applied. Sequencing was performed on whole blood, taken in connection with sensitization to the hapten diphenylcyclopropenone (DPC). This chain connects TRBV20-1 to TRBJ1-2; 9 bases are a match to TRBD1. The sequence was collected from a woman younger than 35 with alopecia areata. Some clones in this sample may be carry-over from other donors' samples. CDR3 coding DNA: TGCAGTGCTTCCAGGACAGGGGACTATGGCTACACCTTC. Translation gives CSASRTGDYGYTF.